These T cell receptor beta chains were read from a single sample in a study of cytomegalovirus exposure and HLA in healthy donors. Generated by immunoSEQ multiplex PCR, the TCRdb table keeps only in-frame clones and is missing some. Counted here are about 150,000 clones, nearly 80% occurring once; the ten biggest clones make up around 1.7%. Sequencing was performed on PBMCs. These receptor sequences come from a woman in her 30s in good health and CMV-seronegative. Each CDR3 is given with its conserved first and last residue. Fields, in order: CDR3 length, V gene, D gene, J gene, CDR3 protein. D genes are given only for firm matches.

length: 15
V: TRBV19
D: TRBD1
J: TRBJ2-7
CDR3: CASSLGTGDLYEQYF

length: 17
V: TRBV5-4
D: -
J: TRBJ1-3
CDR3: CASSLGGRDIPGNTIYF

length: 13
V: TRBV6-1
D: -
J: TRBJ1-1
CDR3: CASTQGPNTEAFF

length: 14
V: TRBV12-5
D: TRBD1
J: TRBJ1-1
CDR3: CASGQGTANTEAFF

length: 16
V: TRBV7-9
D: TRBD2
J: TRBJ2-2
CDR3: CASSDSSGGRRGELFF

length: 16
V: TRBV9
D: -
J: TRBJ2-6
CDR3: CASSVGGTPGANVLTF

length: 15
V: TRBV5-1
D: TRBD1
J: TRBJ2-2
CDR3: CASSSGQVNTGELFF

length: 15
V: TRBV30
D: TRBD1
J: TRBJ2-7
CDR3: CAWTLTGVNSREQYF

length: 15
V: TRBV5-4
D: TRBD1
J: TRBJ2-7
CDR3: CASSSPGQGRSGQYF

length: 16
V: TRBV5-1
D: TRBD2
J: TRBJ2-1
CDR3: CASSLGLAVAYNEQFF

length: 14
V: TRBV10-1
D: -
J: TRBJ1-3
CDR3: CASSEGGSGNTIYF

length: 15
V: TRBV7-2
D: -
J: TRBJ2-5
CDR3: CASSLPGALQETQYF

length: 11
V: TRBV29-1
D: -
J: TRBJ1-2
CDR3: CSVEVVYGYTF

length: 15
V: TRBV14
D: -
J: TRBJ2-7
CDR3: CASSQVKAGPYEQYF

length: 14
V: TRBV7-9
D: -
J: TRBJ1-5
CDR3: CASSLARTDQPQHF

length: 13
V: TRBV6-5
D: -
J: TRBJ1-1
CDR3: CASSYDPPGEAFF

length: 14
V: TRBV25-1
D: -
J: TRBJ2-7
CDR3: CASSAPRGTYEQYF

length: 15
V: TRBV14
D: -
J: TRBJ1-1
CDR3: CASSQGPGTNTEAFF

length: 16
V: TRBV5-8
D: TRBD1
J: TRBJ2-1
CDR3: CASPAGDRADYNEQFF

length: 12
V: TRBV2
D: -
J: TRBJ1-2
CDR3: CASSEALIGYTF

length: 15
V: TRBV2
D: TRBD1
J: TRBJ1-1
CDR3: CASSSAGTGGTEAFF

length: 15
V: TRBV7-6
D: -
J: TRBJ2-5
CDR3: CASSLNRVSQETQYF

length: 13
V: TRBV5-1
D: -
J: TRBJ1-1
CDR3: CASSLERGTEAFF

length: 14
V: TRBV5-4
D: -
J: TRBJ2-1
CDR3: CASSYRDTNNEQFF

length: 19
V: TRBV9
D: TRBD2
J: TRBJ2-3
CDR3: CASSPRGSGGESSTDTQYF

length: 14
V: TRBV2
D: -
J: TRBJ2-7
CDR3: CASSATVSSYEQYF

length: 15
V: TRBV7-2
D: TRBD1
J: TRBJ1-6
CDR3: CASSLRTGYNSPLHF

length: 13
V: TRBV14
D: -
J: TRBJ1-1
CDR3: CASSQVNSGEAFF

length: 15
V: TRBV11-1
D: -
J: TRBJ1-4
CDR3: CASSPIGGPNEKLFF

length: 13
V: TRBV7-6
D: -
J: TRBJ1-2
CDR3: CASSLAPEDGYTF

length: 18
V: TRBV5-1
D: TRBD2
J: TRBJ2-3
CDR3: CASSLGWTSGGSTDTQYF

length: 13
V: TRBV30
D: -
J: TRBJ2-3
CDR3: CAWSVSFADTQYF

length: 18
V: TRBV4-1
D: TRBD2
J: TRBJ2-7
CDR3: CASSQVTTSGGLSYEQYF

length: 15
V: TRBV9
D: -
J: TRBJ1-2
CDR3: CASSVAAIGAYGYTF

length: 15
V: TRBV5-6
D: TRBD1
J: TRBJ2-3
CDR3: CASSPQGAQGDTQYF

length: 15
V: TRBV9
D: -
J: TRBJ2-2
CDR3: CASSTTGSGTGELFF

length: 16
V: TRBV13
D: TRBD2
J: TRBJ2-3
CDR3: CASSLRTSGGGDTQYF

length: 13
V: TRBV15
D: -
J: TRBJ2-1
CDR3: CATKRGIRDEQFF

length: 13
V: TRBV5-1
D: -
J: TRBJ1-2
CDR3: CASSLARAYGYTF

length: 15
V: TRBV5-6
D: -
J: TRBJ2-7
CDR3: CASSPGHTGPSEQYF

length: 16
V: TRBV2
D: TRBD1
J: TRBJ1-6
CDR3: CASTFGTGGLSSPLHF

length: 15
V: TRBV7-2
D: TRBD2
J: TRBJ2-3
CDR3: CASSRTSGVEYTQYF

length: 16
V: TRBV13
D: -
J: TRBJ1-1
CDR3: CASSLMGSVMNTEAFF

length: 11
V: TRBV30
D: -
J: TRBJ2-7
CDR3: CAWSAPYEQYF

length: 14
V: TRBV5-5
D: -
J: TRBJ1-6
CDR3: CASATGSSDSPLHF

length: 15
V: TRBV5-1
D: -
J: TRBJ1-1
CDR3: CASSLGGGQGIEAFF

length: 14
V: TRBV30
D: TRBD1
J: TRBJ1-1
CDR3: CAWSIRQGEAEAFF

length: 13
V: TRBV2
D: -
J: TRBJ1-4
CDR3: CASTREVEEKLFF